These 27 T cell receptor beta chains were sequenced from one sample in a study of T cells in Graves' hyperthyroidism and ophthalmopathy. TCR beta CDR3 regions were amplified from RNA. During a first-round RT-PCR of the TCR CDR3, the HTBI primer set was used. One entry per CDR3 protein, called by TCRdb with MiXCR from the multiplex PCR reads. The table has a few hundred thousand distinct CDR3 sequences, 15% to 19% seen once. The sequenced material came from blood. The source is a woman aged 18-29 years with Graves' hyperthyroidism that later progressed to Graves' ophthalmopathy.

As regards this clonotype: This sequence may be a read error, since a much larger clone differs from it by one base. The V call is TRBV2, the J call TRBJ1-5; tentative D call: TRBD1 (6 bases). Germline V lookup: CDR1 SNHLY, CDR2 FYNNEI. The CDR3 runs 14 residues. This CDR3 is CAGSPQGTYQPQHF. The CDR3 region has the DNA TGTGCCGGCAGTCCTCAGGGGACTTATCAGCCCCAGCATTTT.

This clonotype has ten or more counts. The chain has TRBV28 and TRBJ2-5; 10 bases are shared with TRBD2. V was clipped by 5 bases and J by 1 base; unmatched bases: 10. Germline V CDR1 and CDR2: MDHEN, SYDVKM. This CDR3 is 17 amino acids long. This CDR3 is CASSGFEASGGQETQYF. The CDR3 DNA sequence: TGTGCCAGCAGTGGGTTTGAAGCTAGCGGGGGCCAAGAGACCCAGTACTTC.

This clonotype was detected only a few times. The rearrangement uses TRBV7-9 and TRBJ2-7; 7 nucleotides match TRBD1. With V trimmed by 1 base and J by 3 bases, 6 bases remained unmatched. Per germline, CDR1 SEHNR and CDR2 FQNEAQ (reference sequence). This CDR3 contains 15 residues. The chain's CDR3 is CASSLGQGVGYEQYF. The CDR3 region has the DNA TGTGCCAGCAGCTTAGGGCAGGGGGTAGGCTACGAGCAGTACTTC.

In its sample, this clonotype was seen many times. The gene calls are TRBV29-1 and TRBJ2-5; D is ambiguous. The CDR3 has 13 residues. V was trimmed by 4 bases and J by 1 base, leaving 10 bases between them. The germline gives CDR1 SQVTM, CDR2 ANQGSEA. The CDR3 nucleotides are TGCAGCGTTGCCGGGCGACTCCAAGAGACCCAGTACTTC. Translated, it gives CSVAGRLQETQYF.

This clonotype showed up many times. As DNA, the CDR3 is TGTGCCAGCAGTTTAAGGGGGCAAGGTTCACCCCTCCACTTT. Its protein product is CASSLRGQGSPLHF. This chain uses TRBV12-3 or TRBV12-4 with TRBJ1-6, with 7 bases matching TRBD1. This CDR3 contains 14 residues. After removal of 2 bases from V and 9 bases from J, the junction contained 4 bases not matched to a gene.

This clonotype was counted between two and nine times. This chain connects TRBV7-8 to TRBJ2-1, with 11 positions matching TRBD2. The germline V gene has CDR1 SGHVS and CDR2 FQNEAQ. The CDR3 is made up of 17 amino acids. Trimming at V came to 4 bases and at J to 7 bases, leaving 12 bases not matched to a gene. Written as DNA, the CDR3 is TGTGCCAGCAGCTCCATGGTTGGACTAGCGGGTACAAATGAGCAGTTCTTC. Translated, it gives CASSSMVGLAGTNEQFF.

This clonotype was detected many times. The genes are TRBV11-2 and TRBJ1-1; 7 bases match TRBD1. In germline, CDR1 is SGHAT, CDR2 FQNNGV. Germline trimming cut 5 bases from V and 6 bases from J; bases unmatched to any gene: 9. CDR3 length: 14 amino acids. CDR3 bases: TGTGCCAGCAGCACTATCCAGGGGGTGCCTGAAGCTTTCTTT. It yields the protein CASSTIQGVPEAFF.

This clonotype was picked up a small number of times. V and J are TRBV5-1 and TRBJ2-2; tentatively, D is TRBD2 (5 bases). From germline, CDR1 is SGHRS and CDR2 YFSETQ. This CDR3 has 14 residues. V was trimmed by 6 bases and J by 6 bases, leaving 15 bases between them. CDR3 bases: TGCGCCAGCACCCCTTTTCGGGAAGCCGGGGAGCTGTTTTTT. Translation gives CASTPFREAGELFF. The full variable domain, with the rest looked up from reference TRBV5-1 and TRBJ2-2, is KAGVTQTPRYLIKTRGQQVTLSCSPISGHRSVSWYQQTPGQGLQFLFEYFSETQRNKGNFPGRFSGRQFSNSRSEMNVSTLELGDSALYLCASTPFREAGELFFGEGSRLTVL.

This rearrangement joins TRBV4-1 to TRBJ2-3; TRBD2 matches at 8 bases. CDR1 MGHRA and CDR2 YSYEKL come from the germline V gene. V lost 4 bases to trimming and J lost 0 bases; unmatched junction nucleotides: 9. This CDR3 has 17 amino acids. CDR3 DNA sequence: TGCGCCAGCAGCCGCGGACTAGCCGCCGCTAGCACAGATACGCAGTATTTT. Its translation is CASSRGLAAASTDTQYF.

This clonotype was counted a few times. The J gene is TRBJ2-7, the V gene TRBV7-8; the D gene is possibly TRBD1 (8 bases). Looked up from germline, CDR1 is SGHVS and CDR2 is FQNEAQ. Trimming left V 8 bases short and J 4 bases short, with 21 bases between. This CDR3 comprises 15 residues. CDR3 nucleotides: TGTGCCAGCCGCCAGCGGGACAGGAGGTTTTACGAGCAGTACTTC. Translating it yields CASRQRDRRFYEQYF.

This clonotype has more than one count but fewer than ten. CDR3 DNA sequence: TGTGCCAGCAGCAGTCGGGACGGTGCGTTCTTC. Encoded protein: CASSSRDGAFF. This chain joins TRBV27 and TRBJ2-1, with D perhaps matching TRBD1 or TRBD2 (5 bases each). V shed 6 bases and J shed 15 bases, with 15 bases lying between them. This CDR3 is built from 11 residues. Germline V gene sequence: CDR1 MNHEY, CDR2 SMNVEV (reference sequence).

This clonotype was seen only a few times. The genes are TRBV7-9 and TRBJ2-2; 7 bases match TRBD1. Germline CDR1 and CDR2: SEHNR and FQNEAQ (reference sequence). This CDR3 has 15 amino acids. V dropped 10 bases and J dropped 2; count of bases not matched to a gene: 10. DNA for the CDR3: TGTGCCAAATCCTCTGGACAGGTTAACACCGGGGAGCTGTTTTTT. Translation gives CAKSSGQVNTGELFF. Supplemented by reference TRBV7-9 and TRBJ2-2, the full variable domain reads DTGVSQNPRHKITKRGQNVTFRCDPISEHNRLYWYRQTLGQGPEFLTYFQNEAQLEKSRLLSDRFSAERPKGSFSTLEIQRTEQGDSAMYLCAKSSGQVNTGELFFGEGSRLTVL.

With regard to this clonotype: A junction end diverges from the germline sequence, so it may reflect a read error. The rearrangement links TRBV5-1 to TRBJ1-4; possible D gene TRBD1, 5 bases. This CDR3 is built from 15 residues. Germline CDR1 reads SGHRS; CDR2 reads YFSETQ. The CDR3 reads CVSSLGDATNEKLFF. The CDR3 DNA is TGCGTCAGCAGTCTCGGGGACGCAACTAATGAAAAACTGTTTTTT.

This clonotype was seen a few times. A read error may account for a junction end that differs from germline. The V and J genes are TRBV12-3 or TRBV12-4 and TRBJ2-3, with 13 bases aligning to TRBD2. The CDR3 runs to 20 residues. The CDR3: CASSPRLAGGPKERTDTRYF. The CDR3 DNA reads TGTGCCAGCAGTCCTCGACTAGCGGGGGGCCCAAAGGAACGCACAGATACGCGGTATTTT.

The chain uses TRBV19 and TRBJ1-5; D is perhaps TRBD1 (6 bases). This CDR3 spans 16 amino acids. V gave up 3 bases and J gave up 6 bases, with 18 bases separating them. Looked up from germline, CDR1 is LNHDA and CDR2 is SQIVND (reference sequence). CDR3: CASSMEQGGLSQPQHF. DNA for the CDR3: TGTGCCAGTAGTATGGAACAGGGCGGGTTAAGTCAGCCCCAGCATTTT.

This clonotype was counted a few times. V usage is TRBV28 and J usage is TRBJ2-1; 12 positions match TRBD1. Trimming at V came to 3 bases and at J to 10 bases, leaving 7 bases not matched to a gene. Germline V CDR1 and CDR2: MDHEN, SYDVKM. The CDR3 sequence is 15 residues long. DNA for the CDR3: TGTGCCAGCAGTTTCCGGGACAGGGGGCAATGGGAGCAGTTCTTC. Translating it yields CASSFRDRGQWEQFF.

This clonotype was counted a few times. V gene TRBV7-9 combines with J gene TRBJ2-1, with 14 bases that match TRBD2. This CDR3 has 17 amino acids. The germline V gene has CDR1 SEHNR and CDR2 FQNEAQ (reference sequence). V trimming: 2 bases; J trimming: 9 bases; junction bases outside the gene matches: 9. Here the CDR3 reads CASSLPPIGTSGSEQFF. Here the CDR3 DNA reads TGTGCCAGCAGCTTACCCCCCATCGGGACTAGCGGGAGTGAGCAGTTCTTC.

This clonotype has a count of ten or more. The chain combines TRBV20-1 with TRBJ1-5; maybe TRBD1 (6 bases). The ends were cut back, 3 bases at V and 0 bases at J, with 12 bases in the middle. The length of the CDR3 is 15 residues. CDR1 and CDR2 from the germline V gene are DFQATT and SNEGSKA (reference sequence). This CDR3 is CSARLGQTSNQPQHF. The CDR3 DNA reads as TGCAGTGCTAGGCTTGGACAGACTAGCAATCAGCCCCAGCATTTT.

This clonotype came up a few times. V gene TRBV9 combines with J gene TRBJ2-7; D is undetermined. CDR3 length: 13 residues. Germline V gene lookup returns CDR1 SGDLS and CDR2 YYNGEE. Trimming took off 5 bases at V and 7 bases at J, with 16 bases between the two ends. For the CDR3, the DNA is TGTGCCAGCAGTTCCGGCCTCGGAAGGGAGCAGTACTTC. Translating it yields CASSSGLGREQYF.

Many counts were recorded for this clonotype. The V and J genes are TRBV6-6 and TRBJ2-1, with 9 bases aligning to TRBD1. The junction had 3 bases not matched to a gene; V was cut back by 0 bases and J by 0 bases. Germline V gene data show CDR1 as MNHNY and CDR2 as SVGAGI (reference sequence). The CDR3 loop spans 17 amino acids. CDR3 bases: TGTGCCAGCAGTTACTCGACAGGGGGACCCTCCTACAATGAGCAGTTCTTC. It specifies CASSYSTGGPSYNEQFF.

In its sample, this clonotype was seen many times. The gene calls are TRBV12-3 or TRBV12-4 and TRBJ2-6; no definite D call. Trimming left V 9 bases short and J 4 bases short, with 19 bases between. There are 16 residues in the CDR3. CDR3 protein: CASYGRGPLGANVLTF. As DNA, the CDR3 is TGTGCCAGTTACGGGCGCGGACCTCTGGGGGCCAACGTCCTGACTTTC.

This clonotype was picked up many times. The gene calls are TRBV3-1 and TRBJ2-7, with TRBD1 identical over 7 bases. Germline V lookup: CDR1 LGHDT, CDR2 YNNKEL (reference sequence). The CDR3 runs to 13 residues. The V segment lost 4 bases and the J segment 4 bases; nucleotides outside the gene matches: 4. The CDR3 sequence: CASSPGQLYEQYF. Here the CDR3 DNA reads TGTGCCAGCAGCCCGGGACAGCTATACGAGCAGTACTTC.

This clonotype was detected only a few times. This clone may be a read error of a much larger clone one base away. The CDR3 protein is CASRGQNYGYTF. As DNA, the CDR3 is TGTGCCAGCAGGGGACAGAACTATGGCTACACCTTC. The gene calls are TRBV6-1 and TRBJ1-2, with TRBD1 identical over 7 bases. J lost 2 bases, V lost 6 bases, and 0 bases had no gene match. The germline gives CDR1 MNHNS, CDR2 SASEGT. The CDR3 totals 12 residues.

This clonotype came up many times. V and J are TRBV30 and TRBJ1-2, with unresolved D. The CDR3 consists of 12 residues. Germline V CDR1 and CDR2: GTSNPN, SVGIG (reference sequence). Deletions cut 0 bases from V and 13 bases from J, with 15 bases between. Written as DNA, the CDR3 is TGTGCCTGGAGTGTAGTATCCGGCTCGGTCACCTTC. It translates to CAWSVVSGSVTF.

This clonotype was seen ten or more times. The chain couples TRBV5-6 to TRBJ1-1; D not certain. Germline V lookup: CDR1 SGHDT, CDR2 YYEEEE. V was trimmed by 1 base and J by 5 bases, leaving 9 bases between them. CDR3 length equals 13 residues. Here the CDR3 DNA reads TGTGCCAGCAGCTTGTCCTTTCGGACTGAAGCTTTCTTT. Protein product: CASSLSFRTEAFF.

This clonotype was observed at least ten times. This chain links TRBV28 with TRBJ1-6, with 9 bases matching TRBD1. Losses at the gene ends were 4 bases for V and 8 bases for J; bases not matched to a gene: 21. CDR3 length: 20 residues. Germline loops: CDR1 MDHEN, CDR2 SYDVKM. CDR3 bases: TGTGCCAGCAGTTACCTATTAATTCCGGGACAGGGCCTTTGGGATTCACCCCTCCACTTT. This encodes CASSYLLIPGQGLWDSPLHF.

This chain uses TRBV20-1 with TRBJ2-3; unclear D gene. The CDR3 is 17 residues long. Trimming cost V 3 bases and J 3 bases, with 22 bases left between them. Per the germline V gene, CDR1 is DFQATT and CDR2 is SNEGSKA (reference sequence). The CDR3 reads CSASKEPPEIMTDTQYF. The DNA for the CDR3 is TGCAGTGCTAGTAAGGAGCCCCCGGAGATCATGACAGATACGCAGTATTTT.